The next 2 T cell receptor beta chains were all read from a single sample in a study of OX40 agonist ivuxolimab in advanced cancers. Measured with immunoSEQ multiplex PCR; TCRdb has only the in-frame clones, and not every one. The sample lists approximately 65,000 clones, about 92% occurring once. Specimen: CD4+ or CD8+ T cells sorted from blood, collected in a trial of the OX40 agonist ivuxolimab. The receptors originated from an adult with an advanced solid tumor such as melanoma, head and neck, liver or kidney cancer.

The chain uses TRBV5-1 and TRBJ2-1; D remains ambiguous. There are 11 residues in the CDR3. Germline V gene data show CDR1 as SGHRS and CDR2 as YFSETQ. With 1 base removed from V and 11 bases from J, the gap between germline ends came to 7 bases. The DNA of the CDR3 is TGCGCCAGCAGCTTGTCCGGGCAGCAGTTCTTC. Translated, it gives CASSLSGQQFF.

The gene calls are TRBV11-3 and TRBJ2-2, with 9 nucleotides matching TRBD2. Germline trimming cut 5 bases from V and 0 bases from J; bases unmatched to any gene: 4. This CDR3 spans 16 amino acids. The germline gives CDR1 SGHNT, CDR2 YENEEA. CDR3 residues: CASSPSGAANTGELFF. The CDR3 DNA is TGTGCCAGCAGCCCTAGCGGGGCCGCGAACACCGGGGAGCTGTTTTTT.